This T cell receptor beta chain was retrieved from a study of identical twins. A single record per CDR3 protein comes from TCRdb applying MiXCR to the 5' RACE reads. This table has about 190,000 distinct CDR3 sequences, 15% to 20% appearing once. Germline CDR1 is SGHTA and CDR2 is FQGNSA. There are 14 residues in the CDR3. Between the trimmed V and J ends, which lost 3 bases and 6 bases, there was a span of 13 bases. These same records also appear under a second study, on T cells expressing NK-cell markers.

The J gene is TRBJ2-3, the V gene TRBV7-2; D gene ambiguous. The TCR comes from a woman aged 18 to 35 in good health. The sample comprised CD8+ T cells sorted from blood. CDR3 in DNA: TGTGCCAGCAGCTTGGAAGGTTCACTCGATACGCAGTATTTT. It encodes CASSLEGSLDTQYF. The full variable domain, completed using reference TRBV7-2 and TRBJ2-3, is GAGVSQSPSNKVTEKGKDVELRCDPISGHTALYWYRQSLGQGLEFLIYFQGNSAPDKSGLPSDRFSAERTGGSVSTLTIQRTQQEDSAVYLCASSLEGSLDTQYFGPGTRLTVL.